This TCR beta chain derives from a study of blood T cell repertoires in COVID-19. Study at large: From the United States, Italy and Spain came samples of acute and convalescent COVID-19. In each case, the material was cDNA or gDNA derived from T cells, B-cell-depleted T cells, or PBMCs.

In this sample, this clone turned up once. In the study's own analysis: By means of reference gene primer amplification, nucleated cell counts were estimated. The repertoire was sequenced with immunoSEQ multiplex PCR; TCRdb's copy has only in-frame clones and lacks some. That table furnishes V, J and clone size, whereas the DNA furnished D and trimming. The table lists roughly 140,000 clones, approximately 86% of them singletons, with about 3.5% in the top ten. The ends lost 4 bases at V and 6 bases at J; junction bases unmatched: 7. The CDR3 contains 15 residues. Per the germline V gene, CDR1 is SGHVS and CDR2 is FNYEAQ.

This TCR was recovered from a man in his sixties or seventies with acute or convalescent COVID-19. The chain recombines TRBV7-6 with TRBJ2-1; 9 nucleotides line up with TRBD2. Sequences were obtained from peripheral blood. This CDR3 reads CASSSSGAGGNEQFF. The CDR3 DNA sequence: TGTGCCAGCAGCTCTAGCGGGGCGGGGGGCAATGAGCAGTTCTTC.